This entry features one T cell receptor (beta chain) sequence. Germline CDR1 reads LGHNA; CDR2 reads YSLEER. Trimming at V came to 6 bases and at J to 5 bases, leaving 9 bases not matched to a gene. This CDR3 comprises 16 residues. Produced via immunoSEQ multiplex PCR; TCRdb's table is partial and in-frame only. The sample lists 90,000 to 150,000 clones; about 87% were seen once. The data originate from a study of control samples from healthy donors and cancer patients. Source material: blood. This receptor was obtained from a man aged 40-55 years in good health. The chain employs TRBV4-3 and TRBJ2-7; 14 positions match TRBD2. CDR3 bases: TGCGCCAGCAGTTGGACTAGCGGGGGGAAAGTCAACGAGCAGTACTTC. This encodes CASSWTSGGKVNEQYF.